The 23 T cell receptor beta chains reported below all come from one sample, sequenced in a study of technical replicates of blood from a few donors. Here immunoSEQ multiplex PCR was the method, and the copy in TCRdb shows in-frame clones only, minus some. The data show about 80,000 clones, roughly 85% seen once. What was sequenced was PBMCs. The receptors shown here come from a human donor in good health. Some clones in this sample may be carry-over from other donors' samples.

This clone was observed many times. The J gene is TRBJ2-2, the V gene TRBV4-2; 7 bases match TRBD2. The CDR3 has 14 residues. V shed 1 base, J shed 10 bases, and the junction held 6 bases outside the gene matches. Looked up from germline, CDR1 is LGHNA and CDR2 is YNFKEQ. CDR3 loop: CASSQGLAAVELFF. The CDR3 coding sequence is TGTGCCAGCAGCCAAGGGCTAGCGGCAGTGGAGCTGTTTTTT.

The CDR3 sequence: CASSPRDYTDTQYF. The CDR3 nucleotides are TGTGCCAGCAGCCCGCGGGACTATACAGATACGCAGTATTTT. J is TRBJ2-3 and V is TRBV7-9; TRBD2 aligns across 7 bases. V was pared by 5 bases and J by 3 bases, with 5 bases of the junction left unmatched. The CDR3 is 14 residues long. Germline CDR1 and CDR2: SEHNR and FQNEAQ (reference sequence).

The chain joins TRBV7-2 to TRBJ2-3; 7 nucleotides match TRBD2. The ends lost 5 bases at V and 2 bases at J; junction bases unmatched: 4. CDR1 is SGHTA and CDR2 is FQGNSA in the germline V gene. The CDR3 is 14 residues long. CDR3 in amino acids: CASSRSGNTDTQYF. In DNA, the CDR3 is TGTGCCAGCAGCAGGAGCGGGAACACAGATACGCAGTATTTT. Using reference TRBV7-2 and TRBJ2-3 for the parts outside the CDR3, the full variable domain is GAGVSQSPSNKVTEKGKDVELRCDPISGHTALYWYRQSLGQGLEFLIYFQGNSAPDKSGLPSDRFSAERTGGSVSTLTIQRTQQEDSAVYLCASSRSGNTDTQYFGPGTRLTVL.

The rearrangement uses TRBV5-1 and TRBJ1-1; 10 bases line up with TRBD1. Germline CDR1 SGHRS, CDR2 YFSETQ. Trimming at V came to 4 bases and at J to 5 bases, leaving 5 bases not matched to a gene. CDR3 length: 14 residues. In nucleotides, the CDR3 is TGCGCCAGCAGCGTAGGGACAGGGGAAACTGAAGCTTTCTTT. This sequence encodes CASSVGTGETEAFF.

The chain combines TRBV9 with TRBJ2-3; tentative D call: TRBD2 (5 bases). CDR1 and CDR2 from the germline V gene are SGDLS and YYNGEE. V was cut by 0 bases and J by 0 bases, with 14 bases left in between. CDR3 length: 17 amino acids. In DNA, the CDR3 is TGTGCCAGCAGCGTAGAAGGACCGCCGGGGAGCACAGATACGCAGTATTTT. It codes for CASSVEGPPGSTDTQYF.

The genes are TRBV29-1 and TRBJ1-1, with D perhaps TRBD1 (6 bases). The CDR3 has 13 residues. The germline V gene encodes CDR1 SQVTM and CDR2 ANQGSEA. Trimming removed 4 bases from V and 1 base from J, with 10 bases in between. CDR3 loop: CSVGGTWNTEAFF. The CDR3 DNA reads TGCAGCGTTGGGGGGACATGGAACACTGAAGCTTTCTTT.

V is TRBV18 and J is TRBJ1-1; 11 bases align to TRBD1. The V gene's germline CDR1 is KGHSH and CDR2 LQKENI. The trim removed 3 bases at V and 6 bases at J, leaving 6 bases unmatched. The CDR3 consists of 15 residues. CDR3 nucleotide sequence: TGTGCCAGCTCACCGGACAGGGGGCTAGTGGCTGAAGCTTTCTTT. Protein: CASSPDRGLVAEAFF.

This chain uses TRBV18 with TRBJ2-1; 7 bases map to TRBD2. Trimming removed 0 bases from V and 0 bases from J; junction bases left unmatched: 8. Germline CDR1 is KGHSH and CDR2 is LQKENI. This CDR3 region has 18 residues. The CDR3 region has the DNA TGTGCCAGCTCACCACCTTTCCCTCTAGCGGACTCCTACAATGAGCAGTTCTTC. Amino acid sequence: CASSPPFPLADSYNEQFF.

This chain links TRBV18 with TRBJ2-5; 7 bases align to TRBD2. V lost 2 bases, J lost 3 bases, and 0 bases stayed unmatched. Germline V gives CDR1 KGHSH, CDR2 LQKENI. CDR3 length: 13 residues. The CDR3 bases are TGTGCCAGCTCACCAGGGACTAAAGAGACCCAGTACTTC. This codes for CASSPGTKETQYF.

The chain has TRBV5-1 and TRBJ2-5; D perhaps matches TRBD2 (6 bases). V was shortened by 0 bases and J by 1 base, with 10 bases between the two germline ends. The CDR3 runs 15 residues. Germline loops: CDR1 SGHRS, CDR2 YFSETQ. Here the CDR3 reads CASSLEAGSQETQYF. The CDR3 nucleotides are TGCGCCAGCAGCTTGGAAGCGGGCAGCCAAGAGACCCAGTACTTC.

The chain is built from TRBV19 and TRBJ1-5; D unresolved. From germline, CDR1 is LNHDA and CDR2 SQIVND (reference sequence). The germline V and J ends were trimmed by 10 bases and 0 bases, with 16 bases remaining between them. The length of the CDR3 is 15 residues. CDR3 sequence reads: CATATRSDSNQPQHF. The CDR3 region has the DNA TGTGCCACCGCGACGAGAAGCGATAGCAATCAGCCCCAGCATTTT.

Concerning this clone: Different DNA sequences within this sample yield the same CDR3. The rearrangement uses TRBV5-1 and TRBJ2-5, with a possible D match to TRBD2 (6 bases). V was cut by 0 bases and J by 2 bases, with 8 bases left in between. The CDR3 length is 14 residues. Germline lookup yields CDR1 SGHRS and CDR2 YFSETQ. The CDR3 DNA is TGCGCCAGCAGCTTGGGTAGCGGTCAAGAGACCCAGTACTTC. It is translated as CASSLGSGQETQYF.

Here the CDR3 DNA reads TGTGCTAGTGGTTTGGTGACAGTTGGTGGCTACACCTTC. This translates into CASGLVTVGGYTF. V usage is TRBV12-5 and J usage is TRBJ1-2; D is perhaps TRBD1 (5 bases). Germline V gene sequence: CDR1 LGHNT, CDR2 FRNRAP. This CDR3 region has 13 residues. Trimming stripped 0 bases from V and 7 bases from J, with 9 bases between.

The J gene is TRBJ2-7, the V gene TRBV21-1; the table's TRBD1 call for D was not verified on the DNA. TRBV21-1 is described as a pseudogene. The length of the CDR3 is 18 residues. This CDR3 is CASSPRTGAVWYSYEQYF. The CDR3 nucleotides are TGTGCCAGCAGTCCTAGGACAGGGGCTGTTTGGTACTCCTACGAGCAGTACTTC.

This clone was picked up a small number of times. The V and J genes are TRBV19 and TRBJ1-1; a possible D gene is TRBD1 (6 bases). This CDR3 comprises 13 residues. CDR1 LNHDA and CDR2 SQIVND come from the germline V gene (reference sequence). The V end lost 7 bases, the J end lost 0 bases, and 9 bases lay between the germline ends. The chain's CDR3 is CASTRTVNTEAFF. In nucleotides, the CDR3 is TGTGCCAGTACCCGGACAGTGAACACTGAAGCTTTCTTT.

The rearrangement links TRBV6-5 to TRBJ2-3, with TRBD2 as a possible D gene (5 bases). This CDR3 region has 13 residues. CDR1 MNHEY and CDR2 SVGAGI come from the germline V gene. V gave up 1 base and J gave up 4 bases, with 6 bases separating them. CDR3 coding DNA: TGTGCCAGCAGTTACTTCGGGGCAGATACGCAGTATTTT. This sequence encodes CASSYFGADTQYF.

V usage is TRBV28 and J usage is TRBJ2-5; 9 bases map to TRBD1. The length of the CDR3 is 15 residues. Per germline, CDR1 MDHEN and CDR2 SYDVKM. The V gene end was trimmed by 5 bases and the J gene end by 3 bases; junction bases not matched to a gene: 7. CDR3 nucleotide sequence: TGTGCCAGCAGTGCTTGGGGACAGGGTAAAGAGACCCAGTACTTC. This codes for CASSAWGQGKETQYF.

The table lists this clone with a few counts. The chain employs TRBV9 and TRBJ1-1; D gene ambiguous. CDR1 is SGDLS and CDR2 is YYNGEE in the germline V gene. Trimming cost V 5 bases and J 1 base, with 12 bases left between them. CDR3 length: 14 residues. CDR3 region: CASSAASQNTEAFF. CDR3 DNA sequence: TGTGCCAGCAGTGCCGCGAGCCAGAACACTGAAGCTTTCTTT.

V is TRBV27 and J is TRBJ2-2; D gene unclear. Trimming took off 5 bases at V and 3 bases at J, with 10 bases between the two ends. The CDR3 runs to 14 residues. From germline, CDR1 is MNHEY and CDR2 SMNVEV (reference sequence). CDR3 nucleotides: TGTGCCAGCAGTCAAAACTGGTACACCGGGGAGCTGTTTTTT. Its translation: CASSQNWYTGELFF.

This chain connects TRBV18 to TRBJ1-2; TRBD1 matches 7 bases. The ends lost 2 bases at V and 2 bases at J; junction bases unmatched: 2. This CDR3 region has 14 residues. Germline V gene sequence: CDR1 KGHSH, CDR2 LQKENI. DNA of the CDR3: TGTGCCAGCTCACCAGACAGGGAAAACTATGGCTACACCTTC. This gives the protein CASSPDRENYGYTF.

The rearrangement joins TRBV6-5 to TRBJ2-7, with 8 bases lining up with TRBD2. V was pared by 2 bases and J by 3 bases, with 3 bases of the junction left unmatched. The CDR3 is 14 amino acids. The V gene's germline CDR1 is MNHEY and CDR2 SVGAGI. CDR3 sequence reads: CASSYGAGGYEQYF. The CDR3 coding sequence is TGTGCCAGCAGTTACGGGGCGGGGGGCTACGAGCAGTACTTC.

This rearrangement joins TRBV6-5 to TRBJ2-1; no clear D. V was cut by 7 bases and J by 3 bases, with 13 bases left in between. The CDR3 runs to 14 residues. Germline-derived CDR1 and CDR2 are MNHEY and SVGAGI. The DNA of the CDR3 is TGTGCCAGCAAAAGTAGCATAATCTACAATGAGCAGTTCTTC. It specifies CASKSSIIYNEQFF.

The chain links TRBV10-3 to TRBJ1-1; D remains unclear. The CDR3 consists of 14 residues. V lost 3 bases, J lost 2 bases, and 10 bases lay in between. CDR1 is ENHRY, CDR2 SYGVKD, per germline. CDR3 in DNA: TGTGCCATCAGTGACTTCACAAGAAACACTGAAGCTTTCTTT. Protein: CAISDFTRNTEAFF.